The clone carrying this TCR beta chain was recorded a few times. No antigen is known for it. This entry comes from a study of T-cell memory formation after mild COVID-19. The wider study: Most TCR clusters belonged to a single donor. Overall study findings and caveats: The second-wave clones peaking on day 37 were not confirmed as SARS-CoV-2-specific. Clones contracting day 15 to 85 were balanced CD4/CD8; later expanders leaned CD4+.

TCRdb passed the 5' RACE reads through MiXCR, listing each CDR3 protein once. The sample records around 200,000 distinct CDR3 sequences, around 30% being singletons. Sequencing was done on a sample of PBMCs or a T cell subset sorted from them (not recorded which). The sequence came from an adult woman who had mild COVID-19 (a few samples of this study predate the infection). Cell type and time point are not known.

CDR3 sequence reads: CASSLAGTEQYGYTF. The CDR3 nucleotides read TGTGCCAGCAGCTTAGCGGGGACAGAGCAGTATGGCTACACCTTC. The J gene is TRBJ1-2, the V gene TRBV7-9, with 7 bases matching TRBD1. CDR3 length: 15 amino acids. Germline lookup yields CDR1 SEHNR and CDR2 FQNEAQ (reference sequence). V was clipped by 0 bases and J by 5 bases; unmatched bases: 6.